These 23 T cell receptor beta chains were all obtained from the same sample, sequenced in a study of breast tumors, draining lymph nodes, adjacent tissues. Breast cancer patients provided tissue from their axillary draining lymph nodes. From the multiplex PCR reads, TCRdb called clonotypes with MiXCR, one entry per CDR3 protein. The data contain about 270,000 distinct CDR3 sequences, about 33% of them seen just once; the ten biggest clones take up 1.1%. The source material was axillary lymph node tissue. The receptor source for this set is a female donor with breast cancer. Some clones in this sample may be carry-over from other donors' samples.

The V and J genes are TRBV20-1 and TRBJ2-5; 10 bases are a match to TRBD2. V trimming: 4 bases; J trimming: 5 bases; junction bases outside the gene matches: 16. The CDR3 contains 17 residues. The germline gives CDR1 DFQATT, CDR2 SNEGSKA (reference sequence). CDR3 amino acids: CSATQGLAGALGETQYF. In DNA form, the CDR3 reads TGCAGTGCTACCCAAGGGCTAGCGGGAGCGCTCGGGGAGACCCAGTACTTC.

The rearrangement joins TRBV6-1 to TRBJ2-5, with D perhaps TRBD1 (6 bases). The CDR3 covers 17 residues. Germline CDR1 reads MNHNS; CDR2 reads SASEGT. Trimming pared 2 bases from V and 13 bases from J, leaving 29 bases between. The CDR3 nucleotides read TGTGCCAGCAGTGAAACGGGGCTATCGCAGGACAGACGATTTCTGTACTTC. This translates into CASSETGLSQDRRFLYF.

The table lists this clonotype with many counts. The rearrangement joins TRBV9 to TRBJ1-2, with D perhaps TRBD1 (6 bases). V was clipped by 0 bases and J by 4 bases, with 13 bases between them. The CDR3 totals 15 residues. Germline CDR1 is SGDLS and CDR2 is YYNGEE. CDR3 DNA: TGTGCCAGCAGCGTAGGGGACACCTCTTCCTATGGCTACACCTTC. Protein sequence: CASSVGDTSSYGYTF.

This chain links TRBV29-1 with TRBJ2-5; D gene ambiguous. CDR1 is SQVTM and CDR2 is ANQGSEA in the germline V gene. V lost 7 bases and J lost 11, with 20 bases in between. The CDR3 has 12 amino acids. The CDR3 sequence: CSALGSTDTQYF. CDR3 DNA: TGCAGCGCGCTAGGCTCCACAGATACGCAGTACTTC.

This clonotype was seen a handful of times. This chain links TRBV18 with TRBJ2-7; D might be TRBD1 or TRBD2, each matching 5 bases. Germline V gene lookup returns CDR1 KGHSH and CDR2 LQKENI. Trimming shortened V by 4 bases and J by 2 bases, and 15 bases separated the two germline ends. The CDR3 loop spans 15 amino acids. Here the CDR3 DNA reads TGTGCCAGCTCACAAGCCGGGACGGACGCCTACGAGCAGTACTTC. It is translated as CASSQAGTDAYEQYF.

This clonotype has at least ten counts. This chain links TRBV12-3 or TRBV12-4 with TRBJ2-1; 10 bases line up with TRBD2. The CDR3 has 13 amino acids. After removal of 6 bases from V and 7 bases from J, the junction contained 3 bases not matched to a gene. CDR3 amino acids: CASSGTSVNEQFF. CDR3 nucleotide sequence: TGTGCCAGCAGCGGGACTAGCGTTAATGAGCAGTTCTTC.

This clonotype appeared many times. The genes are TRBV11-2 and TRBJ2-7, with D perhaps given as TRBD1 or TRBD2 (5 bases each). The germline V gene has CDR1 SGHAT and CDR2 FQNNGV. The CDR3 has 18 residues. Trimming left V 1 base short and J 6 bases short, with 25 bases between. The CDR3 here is CASSLVGDPRWGLSEQYF. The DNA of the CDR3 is TGTGCCAGCAGCTTAGTGGGGGATCCTCGTTGGGGGTTAAGCGAGCAGTACTTC.

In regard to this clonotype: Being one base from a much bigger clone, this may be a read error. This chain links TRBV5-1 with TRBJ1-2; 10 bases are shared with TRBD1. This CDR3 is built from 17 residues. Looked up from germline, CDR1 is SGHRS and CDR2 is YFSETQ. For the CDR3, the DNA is TGCGCCAGCAGCCAGATTGGGGGGACAGGGGTTGGCTATGGCCACACCTTC. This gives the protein CASSQIGGTGVGYGHTF.

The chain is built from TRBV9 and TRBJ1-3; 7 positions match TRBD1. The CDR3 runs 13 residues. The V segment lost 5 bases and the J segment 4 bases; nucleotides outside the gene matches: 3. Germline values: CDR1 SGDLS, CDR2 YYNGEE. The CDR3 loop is CASRGGQGNTIYF. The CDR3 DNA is TGTGCCAGCAGGGGGGGACAGGGAAACACCATATATTTT.

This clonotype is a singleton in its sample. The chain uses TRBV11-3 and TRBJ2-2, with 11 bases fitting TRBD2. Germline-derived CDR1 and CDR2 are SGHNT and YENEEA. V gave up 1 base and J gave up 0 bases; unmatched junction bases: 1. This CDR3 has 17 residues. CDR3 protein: CASSLVAGGSNTGELFF. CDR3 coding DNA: TGTGCCAGCAGCTTAGTAGCGGGAGGGTCGAACACCGGGGAGCTGTTTTTT.

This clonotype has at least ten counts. CDR3 sequence: CASRAGTDDYGYTF. The CDR3 DNA reads as TGTGCCAGCAGAGCCGGGACGGACGACTATGGCTACACCTTC. This chain joins TRBV6-1 and TRBJ1-2; D may be TRBD1 (5 bases). The CDR3 has 14 residues. Germline V lookup: CDR1 MNHNS, CDR2 SASEGT. The ends were cut back, 6 bases at V and 3 bases at J, with 14 bases in the middle.

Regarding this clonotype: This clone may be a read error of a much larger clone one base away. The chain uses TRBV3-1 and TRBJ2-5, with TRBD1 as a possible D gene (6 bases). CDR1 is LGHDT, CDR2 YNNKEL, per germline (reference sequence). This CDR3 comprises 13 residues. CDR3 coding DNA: TGTACCAGCAGCCTATTACAGGGACAGACCCAGTACTTC. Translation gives CTSSLLQGQTQYF.

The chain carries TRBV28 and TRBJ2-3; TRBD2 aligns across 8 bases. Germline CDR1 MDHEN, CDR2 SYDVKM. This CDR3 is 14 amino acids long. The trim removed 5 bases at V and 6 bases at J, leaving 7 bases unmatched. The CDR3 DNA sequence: TGTGCCAGCAGTCCCCATTTAGCGGGGGATACGCAGTATTTT. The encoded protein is CASSPHLAGDTQYF.

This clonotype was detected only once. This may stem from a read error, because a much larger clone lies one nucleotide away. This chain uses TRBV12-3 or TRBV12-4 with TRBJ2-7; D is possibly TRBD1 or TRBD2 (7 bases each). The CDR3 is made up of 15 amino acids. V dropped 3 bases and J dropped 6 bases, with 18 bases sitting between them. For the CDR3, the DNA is TGTGCCAGCAGTTTTATGTCAGGGGGGGTCCCCGAGCAGTACTTC. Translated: CASSFMSGGVPEQYF.

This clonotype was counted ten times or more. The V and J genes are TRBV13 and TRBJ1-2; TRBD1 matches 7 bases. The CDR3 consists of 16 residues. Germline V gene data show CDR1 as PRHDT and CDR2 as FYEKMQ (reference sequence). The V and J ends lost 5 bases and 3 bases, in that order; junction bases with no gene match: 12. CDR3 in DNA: TGTGCCAGCAGCCTCCGACTCGACAGGGCGGACTATGGCTACACCTTC. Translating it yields CASSLRLDRADYGYTF.

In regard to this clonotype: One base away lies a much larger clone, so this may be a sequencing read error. CDR3 DNA: TGCAGTGCTAGATTGAGTACAGGGGGAACGCAGCCCCAGCATTTT. This encodes CSARLSTGGTQPQHF. V and J are TRBV20-1 and TRBJ1-5; 8 bases agree with TRBD1. CDR1 is DFQATT and CDR2 is SNEGSKA in the germline V gene (reference sequence). The CDR3 runs to 15 residues. With V trimmed by 2 bases and J by 7 bases, 10 bases remained unmatched.

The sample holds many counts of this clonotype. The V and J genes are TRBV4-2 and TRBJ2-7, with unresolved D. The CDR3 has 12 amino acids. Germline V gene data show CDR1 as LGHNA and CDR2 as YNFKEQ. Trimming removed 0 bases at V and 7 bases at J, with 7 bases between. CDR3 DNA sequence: TGTGCCAGCAGCCAAGAAGGGAAAGAGCAGTACTTC. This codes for CASSQEGKEQYF.

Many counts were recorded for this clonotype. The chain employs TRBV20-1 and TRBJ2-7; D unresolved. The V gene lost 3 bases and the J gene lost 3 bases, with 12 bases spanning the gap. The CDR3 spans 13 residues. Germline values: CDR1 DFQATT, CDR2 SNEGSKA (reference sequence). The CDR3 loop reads CSASNVLNYEQYF. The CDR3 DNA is TGCAGTGCTAGTAACGTACTGAACTACGAGCAGTACTTC.

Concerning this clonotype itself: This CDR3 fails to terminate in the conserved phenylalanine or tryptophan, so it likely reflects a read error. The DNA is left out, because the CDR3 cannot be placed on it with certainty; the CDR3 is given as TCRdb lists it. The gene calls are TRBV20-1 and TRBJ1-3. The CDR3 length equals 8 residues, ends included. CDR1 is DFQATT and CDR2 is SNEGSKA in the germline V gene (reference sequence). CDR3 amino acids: CSASPKNT.

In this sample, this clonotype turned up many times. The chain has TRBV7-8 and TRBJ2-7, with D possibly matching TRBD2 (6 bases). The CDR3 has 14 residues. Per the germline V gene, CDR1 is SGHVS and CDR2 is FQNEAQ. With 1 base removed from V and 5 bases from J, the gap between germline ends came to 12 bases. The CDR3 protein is CASSLVGLLDEQYF. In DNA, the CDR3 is TGTGCCAGCAGCTTAGTGGGACTGCTTGACGAGCAGTACTTC.

As DNA, the CDR3 is TGCAGTGCTCAGCGGGAGTCCCACGAGCAGTACTTC. Residues: CSAQRESHEQYF. The chain uses TRBV20-1 and TRBJ2-7; TRBD2 aligns across 8 bases. The CDR3 loop spans 12 amino acids. Trimming took 5 bases from V and 5 from J; bases not matched to a gene: 5. Germline CDR1 DFQATT, CDR2 SNEGSKA (reference sequence).

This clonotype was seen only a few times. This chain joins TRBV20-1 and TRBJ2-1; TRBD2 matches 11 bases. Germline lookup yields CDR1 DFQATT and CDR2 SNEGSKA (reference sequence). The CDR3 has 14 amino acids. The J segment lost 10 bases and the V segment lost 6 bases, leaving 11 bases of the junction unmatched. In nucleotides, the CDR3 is TGCAGTGCATTGGGACTAGCGGCTCAAACAGAGCAGTTCTTC. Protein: CSALGLAAQTEQFF.

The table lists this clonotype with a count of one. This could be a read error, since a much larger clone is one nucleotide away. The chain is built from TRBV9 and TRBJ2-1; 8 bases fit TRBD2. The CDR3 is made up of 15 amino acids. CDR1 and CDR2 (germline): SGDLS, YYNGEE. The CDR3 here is CASSATGTRDNGQFF. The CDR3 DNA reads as TGTGCCAGCAGCGCCACCGGGACTAGAGACAATGGGCAGTTCTTC.